One and the same sample provided the 20 T cell receptor beta chains below, sequenced in a study of OX40 agonist ivuxolimab in advanced cancers. Measured with immunoSEQ multiplex PCR; TCRdb has only the in-frame clones, and not every one. This table holds approximately 90,000 clones, around 82% found once. The material was CD4+ or CD8+ T cells sorted from blood, obtained in a trial of the OX40 agonist ivuxolimab. The receptors here all came from an adult with an advanced solid tumor such as melanoma, head and neck, liver or kidney cancer.

The rearrangement links TRBV5-6 to TRBJ1-4; no definite D call. The CDR3 loop spans 12 amino acids. Germline loops: CDR1 SGHDT, CDR2 YYEEEE. V gave up 1 base and J gave up 4 bases, with 2 bases separating them. CDR3: CASSLINEKLFF. Here the CDR3 DNA reads TGTGCCAGCAGCTTGATTAATGAAAAACTGTTTTTT.

This clone was seen just once. The rearrangement links TRBV14 to TRBJ2-2; D is uncertain. The CDR3 runs to 13 residues. In germline, CDR1 is SGHDN, CDR2 FVKESK. Trimming removed 1 base at V and 6 bases at J, with 6 bases between. The CDR3 region is CASSQVGPGELFF. The CDR3 nucleotides are TGTGCCAGCAGCCAAGTGGGTCCCGGGGAGCTGTTTTTT.

This chain links TRBV14 with TRBJ2-3; no reliable D call. Germline V gene data show CDR1 as SGHDN and CDR2 as FVKESK. With 3 bases removed from V and 6 bases from J, the gap between germline ends came to 10 bases. The CDR3 is made up of 13 amino acids. The CDR3 is CASSHITPDTQYF. The CDR3, as DNA: TGTGCCAGCAGCCACATTACACCCGATACGCAGTATTTT.

V is TRBV7-6 and J is TRBJ2-7; 7 bases match TRBD1. Trimming cost V 5 bases and J 4 bases; bases outside gene matches: 5. This CDR3 contains 13 residues. Germline V gene sequence: CDR1 SGHVS, CDR2 FNYEAQ. CDR3 in amino acids: CASSLNRGYEQYF. The CDR3 DNA sequence: TGTGCCAGCAGCCTCAACAGGGGTTACGAGCAGTACTTC. Supplemented by reference TRBV7-6 and TRBJ2-7, the full variable domain reads GAGVSQSPRYKVTKRGQDVALRCDPISGHVSLYWYRQALGQGPEFLTYFNYEAQQDKSGLPNDRFSAERPEGSISTLTIQRTEQRDSAMYRCASSLNRGYEQYFGPGTRLTVT.

V usage is TRBV30 and J usage is TRBJ2-7; unclear D gene. Germline V gives CDR1 GTSNPN, CDR2 SVGIG (reference sequence). CDR3 length: 14 residues. V lost 2 bases, J lost 0 bases, and 11 bases lay in between. CDR3 protein: CAWSRTAVSYEQYF. Here the CDR3 DNA reads TGTGCCTGGAGTAGAACAGCCGTCTCCTACGAGCAGTACTTC.

The chain links TRBV19 to TRBJ1-2, with 8 bases aligning to TRBD1. There are 12 residues in the CDR3. Losses at the gene ends were 6 bases for V and 6 bases for J; bases not matched to a gene: 3. Germline V gene data show CDR1 as LNHDA and CDR2 as SQIVND (reference sequence). The CDR3 reads CASRTGANGYTF. DNA for the CDR3: TGTGCCAGTAGGACAGGGGCGAATGGCTACACCTTC.

V usage is TRBV4-3 and J usage is TRBJ2-3; 7 nucleotides match TRBD1. Losses at the gene ends were 3 bases for V and 2 bases for J; bases not matched to a gene: 8. The CDR3 spans 16 residues. The germline V gene has CDR1 LGHNA and CDR2 YSLEER. The CDR3 sequence is CASSQETGVDTDTQYF. The CDR3 DNA sequence: TGCGCCAGCAGCCAGGAAACAGGGGTCGACACAGATACGCAGTATTTT.

This chain links TRBV7-2 with TRBJ2-7, with 11 positions matching TRBD2. V was pared by 3 bases and J by 4 bases, with 5 bases of the junction left unmatched. This CDR3 region has 15 residues. Germline V gene data show CDR1 as SGHTA and CDR2 as FQGNSA. This CDR3 is CASSLGLAEKYEQYF. CDR3 bases: TGTGCCAGCAGCTTGGGACTAGCGGAGAAATACGAGCAGTACTTC.

CDR3 in DNA: TGTGCCAGCAGCGTAGACAGGGGGCGGATAAACATTCAGTACTTC. Amino acids: CASSVDRGRINIQYF. The chain carries TRBV27 and TRBJ2-4, with TRBD1 matching over 10 bases. CDR1 is MNHEY, CDR2 SMNVEV, per germline (reference sequence). The ends lost 6 bases at V and 6 bases at J; junction bases unmatched: 8. CDR3 length equals 15 residues.

There are a few counts of this clone. The chain combines TRBV5-4 with TRBJ1-6; TRBD1 matches at 8 bases. After removal of 0 bases from V and 5 bases from J, the junction contained 7 bases not matched to a gene. The CDR3 runs 17 residues. Germline loops: CDR1 SGHNT, CDR2 YYREEE (reference sequence). CDR3 nucleotide sequence: TGTGCCAGCAGCTTGGGGCCCCAGACAGGGGATAATTCACCCCTCCACTTT. Translation: CASSLGPQTGDNSPLHF.

The V gene is TRBV7-9, the J gene TRBJ2-1; D not certain. Trimming took 3 bases from V and 10 from J, leaving 7 bases between them. Germline V gene sequence: CDR1 SEHNR, CDR2 FQNEAQ (reference sequence). The CDR3 is 11 amino acids. The CDR3 nucleotides are TGTGCCAGCAGCTTCCTGGTGGAGCAGTTCTTC. Translated: CASSFLVEQFF.

This clone was picked up one time. The rearrangement joins TRBV7-3 to TRBJ2-1; D not resolved. V was trimmed by 5 bases and J by 9 bases, leaving 14 bases between them. The CDR3 totals 13 residues. Germline values: CDR1 SGHTA, CDR2 FQGTGA. In DNA form, the CDR3 reads TGTGCCAGCAGCCGCTACGAAGGCGGTGAGCAGTTCTTC. Encoded protein: CASSRYEGGEQFF.

The chain combines TRBV7-8 with TRBJ1-4; D is unresolved. The CDR3 totals 16 residues. Germline values: CDR1 SGHVS, CDR2 FQNEAQ. Trimming pared 1 base from V and 8 bases from J, leaving 17 bases between. Here the CDR3 reads CASSLGASDGEEKLFF. CDR3 coding DNA: TGTGCCAGCAGCTTAGGGGCAAGCGACGGTGAGGAAAAACTGTTTTTT.

The chain couples TRBV4-2 to TRBJ2-2, with TRBD2 as a possible D gene (5 bases). The ends were cut back, 10 bases at V and 1 base at J, with 10 bases in the middle. CDR1 LGHNA and CDR2 YNFKEQ come from the germline V gene. There are 13 residues in the CDR3. CDR3 residues: CATASGNTGELFF. The CDR3, as DNA: TGTGCCACCGCCAGCGGGAACACCGGGGAGCTGTTTTTT.

This sequence joins TRBV29-1 and TRBJ2-5; tentatively, D is TRBD2 (6 bases). With 7 bases removed from V and 7 bases from J, the gap between germline ends came to 13 bases. Looked up from germline, CDR1 is SQVTM and CDR2 is ANQGSEA. The CDR3 length is 11 residues. The DNA of the CDR3 is TGCAGCGCTTGGGGGGTTGGGACCCAGTACTTC. It codes for CSAWGVGTQYF.

In DNA, the CDR3 is TGTGCCAGCAGCCCACAGGTGGGGGAGACCCAGTACTTC. Its translation: CASSPQVGETQYF. The chain combines TRBV7-2 with TRBJ2-5, with D possibly being TRBD1 (5 bases). There are 13 residues in the CDR3. V was pared by 5 bases and J by 5 bases, with 12 bases between. Per germline, CDR1 SGHTA and CDR2 FQGNSA.

The genes are TRBV5-5 and TRBJ2-6; D unresolved. Germline CDR1 reads SGHKS; CDR2 reads YYEKEE (reference sequence). The germline V and J ends were trimmed by 4 bases and 0 bases, with 8 bases remaining between them. CDR3 length: 15 amino acids. CDR3: CASSPPSSGANVLTF. The CDR3 nucleotides are TGTGCCAGCAGCCCCCCTAGCTCTGGGGCCAACGTCCTGACTTTC.

The genes are TRBV11-2 and TRBJ2-1; D remains unclear. The CDR3 totals 12 residues. Germline V gene sequence: CDR1 SGHAT, CDR2 FQNNGV. The V end lost 3 bases, the J end lost 14 bases, and 14 bases lay between the germline ends. CDR3: CASSFYPPVEFF. In DNA, the CDR3 is TGTGCCAGCAGCTTCTACCCGCCTGTCGAGTTCTTC. The full variable domain, with the rest looked up from reference TRBV11-2 and TRBJ2-1, is EAGVAQSPRYKIIEKRQSVAFWCNPISGHATLYWYQQILGQGPKLLIQFQNNGVVDDSQLPKDRFSAERLKGVDSTLKIQPAKLEDSAVYLCASSFYPPVEFFGPGTRLTVL.

CDR3 protein: CASRTGGYYEQYF. The CDR3 region has the DNA TGTGCCAGCAGGACAGGGGGGTACTACGAGCAGTACTTC. The chain carries TRBV6-5 and TRBJ2-5, with 9 positions matching TRBD1. The J call is uncertain, as TRBJ2-7 better fits the DNA end. The CDR3 spans 13 residues. Germline V gene sequence: CDR1 MNHEY, CDR2 SVGAGI.

The rearrangement uses TRBV5-1 and TRBJ2-2; possibly TRBD1 for D (5 bases). Trimming stripped 6 bases from V and 3 bases from J, with 12 bases between. This CDR3 has 14 amino acids. Germline V gene sequence: CDR1 SGHRS, CDR2 YFSETQ. For the CDR3, the DNA is TGCGCCAGCAAGGAAGGGGCCGACACCGGGGAGCTGTTTTTT. Translating gives CASKEGADTGELFF.